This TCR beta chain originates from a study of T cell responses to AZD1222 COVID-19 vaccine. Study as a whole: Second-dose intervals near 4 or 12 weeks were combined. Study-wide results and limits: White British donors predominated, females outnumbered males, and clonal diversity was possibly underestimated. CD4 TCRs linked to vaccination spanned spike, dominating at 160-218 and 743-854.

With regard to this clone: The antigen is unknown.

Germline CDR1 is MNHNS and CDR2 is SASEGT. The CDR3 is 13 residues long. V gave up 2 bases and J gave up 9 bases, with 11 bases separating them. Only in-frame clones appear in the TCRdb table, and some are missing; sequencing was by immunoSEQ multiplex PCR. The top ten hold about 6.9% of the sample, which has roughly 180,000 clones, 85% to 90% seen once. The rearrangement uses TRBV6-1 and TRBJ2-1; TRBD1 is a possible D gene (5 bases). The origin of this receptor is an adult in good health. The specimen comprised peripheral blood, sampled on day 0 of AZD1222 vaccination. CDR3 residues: CASSEQGIGEQFF. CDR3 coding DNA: TGTGCCAGCAGTGAACAGGGAATTGGTGAGCAGTTCTTC.